This TCR beta chain appears in the sequencing data of a study of T cell responses to AZD1222 COVID-19 vaccine. Across the study: The analysis combined second doses at about 4 or about 12 weeks. Findings and limits, study-wide: Dominant CD4 TCR responses targeted spike regions 160-218 and 743-854. Per reports, nearly half of all spike-specific TCRs target regions that are unmutated in variants.

Assay: immunoSEQ multiplex PCR; the TCRdb copy retains only in-frame clones and omits some. The repertoire holds around 120,000 clones, with roughly 90% as singletons. Germline CDR1 is MNHEY and CDR2 is SVGAGI. Trimming took 5 bases from V and 3 from J, leaving 10 bases between them. The CDR3 covers 13 residues. This clone was found a few times. Its antigen is unknown. The sample here was peripheral blood, taken on day 0 of AZD1222 vaccination. The receptor's source is an adult in good health. J is TRBJ1-1 and V is TRBV6-5; D gene unclear. In DNA form, the CDR3 reads TGTGCCAGCAGTCTTGACGGCGACACTGAAGCTTTCTTT. This translates into CASSLDGDTEAFF.